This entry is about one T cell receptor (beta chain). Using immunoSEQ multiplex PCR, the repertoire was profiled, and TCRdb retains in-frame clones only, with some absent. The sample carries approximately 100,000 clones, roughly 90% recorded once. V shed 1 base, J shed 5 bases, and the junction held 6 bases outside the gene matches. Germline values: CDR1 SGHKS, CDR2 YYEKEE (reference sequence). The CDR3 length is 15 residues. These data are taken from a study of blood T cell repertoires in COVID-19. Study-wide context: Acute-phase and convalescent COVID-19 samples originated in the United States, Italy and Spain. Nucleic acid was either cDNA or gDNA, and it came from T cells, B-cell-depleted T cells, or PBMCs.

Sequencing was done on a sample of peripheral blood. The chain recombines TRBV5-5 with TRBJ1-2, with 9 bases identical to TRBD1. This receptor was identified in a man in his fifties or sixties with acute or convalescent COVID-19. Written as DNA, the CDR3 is TGTGCCAGCAGCTTGTCGACAGGGGGTAAATATGGCTACACCTTC. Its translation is CASSLSTGGKYGYTF.